This T cell receptor (beta chain) originates from a study of cytomegalovirus exposure and HLA in healthy donors. Use of 60 Vbeta and 13 Jbeta primers characterized the PCR. Authors' analysis steps: Roughly 12 million of tens of millions of unique TCR beta chains were shared, per a later count. Measured with immunoSEQ multiplex PCR; TCRdb has only the in-frame clones, and not every one. V, J and clone size were drawn from that table, and D and trimming were deduced from the DNA. The sample holds 150,000 to 200,000 clones, about 75% seen once. Sampled while nominally healthy, donors likely had unrecorded immune exposures. This TCR was recovered from a female donor in good health and CMV-seronegative. Specimen: PBMCs.

CDR3 bases: TGTGCCAGCGCGGGACAGGCTAATCAGCCCCAGCATTTT. It translates to CASAGQANQPQHF. V and J are TRBV2 and TRBJ1-5; 8 bases map to TRBD1. Germline values: CDR1 SNHLY, CDR2 FYNNEI. This CDR3 is 13 amino acids long. The J segment lost 4 bases and the V segment lost 8 bases, leaving 4 bases of the junction unmatched.